This TCR beta chain emerged from a study of blood T cell repertoires in COVID-19. For the study at large: The United States, Italy and Spain were the sources of the acute and convalescent COVID-19 samples. Sample material is recorded as cDNA or gDNA derived from T cells, B-cell-depleted T cells, or PBMCs.

Methods used by the authors: Reference gene primer amplification in the assay estimated nucleated cell counts. Assay used: immunoSEQ multiplex PCR; TCRdb lists only in-frame clones, some missing. Clone size and V and J calls were adopted from that table, with D and trimming inferred from the DNA. The data hold approximately 81,000 clones, with roughly 82% observed a single time. Germline loops: CDR1 SGHTA, CDR2 FQGNSA. J lost 8 bases, V lost 5 bases, and 3 bases had no gene match. The CDR3 has 12 residues. Input material: peripheral blood. This TCR derives from a human donor in a cohort sampled during active COVID-19. The gene calls are TRBV7-2 and TRBJ2-4; 7 nucleotides align to TRBD1. CDR3 in DNA: TGTGCCAGCAGCATCCAGGGGGACATTCAGTACTTC. As protein: CASSIQGDIQYF.